The clone carrying this T cell receptor beta chain is medium-sized by frequency. The antigen is unknown. The read falls 3 residues short of the CDR3 end, and the missing part is taken from the germline J gene. Per the germline V gene, CDR1 is SGHRS and CDR2 is YFSETQ. The V and J ends lost 0 bases and 0 bases respectively, with 11 bases between them. This CDR3 has 16 amino acids. This sample is drawn from a study of T cells in women clearing cervical HPV infection. Whole-study context: Blood came at first lesion visit for cases, post-clearance for controls. HLA type could not be excluded as a confounder.

Study conclusions and caveats: Unknown T-cell numbers per sample may underlie the richness differences. CIN3+ cases had significantly higher TCR repertoire richness than controls, but evenness did not differ.

Here immunoSEQ multiplex PCR was the method, and the copy in TCRdb shows in-frame clones only, minus some. This table holds roughly 22,000 clones. The sequencing input was blood buffy coat. This clonotype was sampled from a woman aged 18-70 years with a cervical HPV16 infection that either progressed to CIN3+ or cleared (not recorded which). This chain links TRBV5-1 with TRBJ2-3; a weak D match, TRBD2 (6 bases). CDR3 loop: CASSLVTSSSTDTQYF. The sequenced part of the CDR3 DNA is TGCGCCAGCAGCTTGGTAACTAGCTCTAGCACAGATACG.